Detailed here is one TCR beta chain. Its matching antigen is unknown. Method: immunoSEQ multiplex PCR; TCRdb's copy keeps in-frame clones and lacks some. This repertoire shows 9,500 to 15,000 clones, more than 75% found once; its top ten account for around 13%. This specimen belongs to a study of CD4 T cells in relation to SARS-CoV-2 and coronaviruses. Trimming removed 5 bases at V and 2 bases at J, with 11 bases between. CDR3 length equals 14 residues. Germline V gene data show CDR1 as LNHDA and CDR2 as SQIVND (reference sequence). Unexposed donor CD4+ T cells date from about 2011-2019, before the COVID-19 pandemic. Isolation of CD4+ T cells took place after around 11 days in culture.

The V gene is TRBV19, the J gene TRBJ2-3; weak D call: TRBD1 (5 bases). The sample taken for sequencing was CD4+ T cells from PBMCs, cultured in vitro. This clonotype originated in a human donor in good health. The CDR3 coding sequence is TGTGCCAGTAGTCCAAGACAGACCACAGATACGCAGTATTTT. Translating it yields CASSPRQTTDTQYF. Filled out from reference TRBV19 and TRBJ2-3, the complete variable domain reads DGGITQSPKYLFRKEGQNVTLSCEQNLNHDAMYWYRQDPGQGLRLIYYSQIVNDFQKGDIAEGYSVSREKKESFPLTVTSAQKNPTAFYLCASSPRQTTDTQYFGPGTRLTVL.